This T cell receptor (beta chain) was profiled in a study of blood T cell repertoires in COVID-19 (dated by TCRdb to 2018 to 2020). Regarding the research as a whole: Samples from collaborators originated in the United States, Italy and Spain and spanned both the acute and convalescent phases of COVID-19. The prospective study material was composed of cDNA or gDNA derived from T cells, B-cell-depleted T cells, or PBMCs. Deeply sampled blood TCRbeta repertoires from subjects exposed to, actively infected with, or recovered from COVID-19 were included in the dataset. The repertoires were released in a freely available public database intended as a resource for research on the immune response to SARS-CoV-2. The samples were drawn from the first 160 participants of the ongoing ImmuneRACE study and from over a thousand subjects provided by 6 global collaborators. Where HLA class I and class II types were available, the types were taken from metadata supplied by the sample provider, not from assay-based typing. The sample metadata nearly always contained a de-identified subject ID, COVID-19 status, age in years and sex.

CDR1 and CDR2 are drawn from the germline V gene: MNHNS, SASEGT. Including cysteine and phenylalanine, the CDR3 has 13 amino acids. The DNA shown is the 39-base CDR3, in frame from base 1. Trimming at the junction amounts to 3 bases on V and 3 bases on J, and the germline ends lie 8 bases apart. Points the paper makes about the study in general: How much clinical and demographic metadata was included differed by source and by participant, and the metadata was provided uncurated.

Each collaborating institution followed its own protocols to collect whole blood in K2EDTA tubes. For TCRbeta analysis, collaborators shipped samples as frozen whole blood, isolated PBMCs, or DNA extracted from either of those sample types. The immunoSEQ Assay, a bias-controlled multiplex PCR, was used to amplify TCRbeta CDR3 regions from genomic DNA. The original pipeline was this. Within the assay, amplification of reference gene primers was used to estimate how many nucleated cells each sample contained. Sequence reads were collapsed and filtered to measure the absolute abundance of every unique TCRbeta CDR3 rearrangement. Productive Simpson clonality was computed per sample as the square root of Simpson's diversity index over productive rearrangements. Imported from immuneACCESS, the table was reduced by TCRdb to in-frame sequences with V and J called. These copies leave out some clones; in studies compared against another copy, an unresolved V gene accounts for under half, and the cause of the remainder is not known. The V and J calls and clone size were taken over from that table, and D and trimming were inferred from the DNA. Across this sample there are approximately 100,000 clones, with roughly 92% seen only once. The biggest ten clones account for roughly 5% of the sample.

A word on this clone: Its target antigen remains unknown. Base qualities are not recorded, but no much larger clone differs from it by a single base.

The specimen was peripheral blood. Recombination joined TRBV6-1 with TRBJ1-1; the D segment cannot be called with confidence. This clonotype was sampled from a man in his 70s with acute or convalescent COVID-19. The DNA sequence is as follows: TGTGCCAGCAGTGAGAGGGTACACACTGAAGCTTTCTTT. It translates as CASSERVHTEAFF.